This record looks at one T cell receptor beta chain sequence and its context. This entry is derived from a study of OX40 agonist ivuxolimab in advanced cancers. The CDR3 covers 13 residues. The germline V and J ends were trimmed by 6 bases and 5 bases, with 11 bases remaining between them. Germline CDR1 SGHTA, CDR2 FQGNSA. TCRdb's table, derived via immunoSEQ multiplex PCR, lists solely in-frame clones and lacks some. The sample yields over 45,000 clones, about 79% seen once. The origin of this receptor is an adult with an advanced solid tumor such as melanoma, head and neck, liver or kidney cancer. The gene calls are TRBV7-2 and TRBJ2-1, with a possible D match to TRBD1 (6 bases). This material consisted of CD4+ or CD8+ T cells sorted from blood, taken in a trial of the OX40 agonist ivuxolimab. DNA for the CDR3: TGTGCCAGCAGACTATACAGGGACAATGAGCAGTTCTTC. Its protein product is CASRLYRDNEQFF. The whole variable domain, filled in from reference TRBV7-2 and TRBJ2-1, reads GAGVSQSPSNKVTEKGKDVELRCDPISGHTALYWYRQSLGQGLEFLIYFQGNSAPDKSGLPSDRFSAERTGGSVSTLTIQRTQQEDSAVYLCASRLYRDNEQFFGPGTRLTVL.